This section outlines one T cell receptor beta chain sequence together with its context. Its antigen remains unknown. This entry comes from a study of spatial heterogeneity in lung cancer. TCRdb reanalysed the 5' RACE reads using MiXCR and keeps one entry per CDR3 protein. The table shows about 85,000 distinct CDR3 sequences, with around 21% occurring only once. Documented time point: sample taken at primary tumor resection. Unsorted tumor, nontumor lung tissue or cryopreserved PBMC supplied the whole RNA. V dropped 7 bases and J dropped 10 bases, with 19 bases sitting between them. Germline CDR1 and CDR2: MNHEY and SMNVEV (reference sequence). The CDR3 has 14 residues. Broader study findings: TCRs found ubiquitously expanded in tumor appeared in blood more at resection than at follow-up.

This TCR came from a male donor with early-stage non-small cell lung cancer. Sequenced here: PBMCs, sampled at surgery. The chain uses TRBV27 and TRBJ1-4; no definite D call. CDR3 residues: CASTPTASPGKLFF. CDR3 DNA: TGTGCCAGCACCCCGACGGCGAGCCCGGGAAAACTGTTTTTT.